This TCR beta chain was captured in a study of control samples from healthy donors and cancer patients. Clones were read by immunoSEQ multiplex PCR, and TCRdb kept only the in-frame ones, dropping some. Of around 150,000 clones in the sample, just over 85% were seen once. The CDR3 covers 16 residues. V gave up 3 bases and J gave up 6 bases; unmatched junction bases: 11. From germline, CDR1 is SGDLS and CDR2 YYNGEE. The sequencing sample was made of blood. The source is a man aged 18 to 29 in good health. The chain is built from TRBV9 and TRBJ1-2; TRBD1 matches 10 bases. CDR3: CASSDGRTGGSNGYTF. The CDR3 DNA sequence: TGTGCCAGCAGCGACGGACGGACAGGGGGAAGTAATGGCTACACCTTC.